This TCR beta chain derives from a study of molecular identifiers for immune sequencing clone quantification. General study results and limits: Clones that exceeded 20 RNA copies held over 99% of effector molecules, yet under 1% in naive cells.

A CD8+CD4-CCR7+CD45RA+ phenotype served as the sorting definition for naive CD8 T cells. V gave up 6 bases and J gave up 3 bases, with 5 bases separating them. CDR1 and CDR2 (germline): LGHNT, FRNRAP. The CDR3 runs to 12 residues. A word on this clonotype: What it binds is not known.

TCRdb reprocessed the PCR reads via MiXCR and lists one record per CDR3 protein. In the table there are approximately 550,000 distinct CDR3 sequences, approximately 25% of which are singletons. The sequenced sample consisted of naive CD8+ T cells from blood, with Jurkat cell RNA spiked in. Described subset: FACS-sorted CD8+CD4-CCR7+CD45RA+ naive T cells. This chain connects TRBV12-5 to TRBJ2-2, with D unresolved. The source of this sequence is a human donor in good health. Some libraries in this study had Jurkat cell RNA spiked in. The CDR3 region is CASGPDTGELFF. The CDR3 coding sequence is TGTGCTAGTGGCCCGGACACCGGGGAGCTGTTTTTT. The full variable domain, its missing parts supplied by reference TRBV12-5 and TRBJ2-2, is DARVTQTPRHKVTEMGQEVTMRCQPILGHNTVFWYRQTMMQGLELLAYFRNRAPLDDSGMPKDRFSAEMPDATLATLKIQPSEPRDSAVYFCASGPDTGELFFGEGSRLTVL.